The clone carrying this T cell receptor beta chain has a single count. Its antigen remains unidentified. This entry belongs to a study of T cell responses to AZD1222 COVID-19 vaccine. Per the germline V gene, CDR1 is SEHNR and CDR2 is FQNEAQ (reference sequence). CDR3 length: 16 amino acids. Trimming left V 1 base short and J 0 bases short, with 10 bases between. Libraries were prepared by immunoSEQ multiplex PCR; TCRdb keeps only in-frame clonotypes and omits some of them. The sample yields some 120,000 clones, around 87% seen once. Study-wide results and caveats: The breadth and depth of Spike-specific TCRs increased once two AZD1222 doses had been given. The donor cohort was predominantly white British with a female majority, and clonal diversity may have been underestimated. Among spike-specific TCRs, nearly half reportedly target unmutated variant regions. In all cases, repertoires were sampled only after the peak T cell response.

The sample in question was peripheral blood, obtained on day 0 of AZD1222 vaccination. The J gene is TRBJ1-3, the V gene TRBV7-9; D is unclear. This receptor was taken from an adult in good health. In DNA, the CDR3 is TGTGCCAGCAGCTTAGAGCCCATGTACTCTGGAAACACCATATATTTT. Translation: CASSLEPMYSGNTIYF.